The present entry profiles one T cell receptor beta chain with its context. Its specificity is unknown. This sample was taken from a study of OX40 agonist ivuxolimab in advanced cancers. Study at large: Each dose-escalation patient presented with hepatocellular carcinoma, melanoma, renal cell or head and neck cancer.

Findings and limits, study-wide: Circulating CD4+ and CD8+ T cells showed clonal expansion by week 6 at 0.1 to 3.0 mg/kg. The mean number of expanded clones was higher in CD8+ T cells than in CD4+. Partial responders at 0.1-3.0 mg/kg had among the lowest clonal expansion.

Per the germline V gene, CDR1 is ENHRY and CDR2 is SYGVKD. This CDR3 is built from 17 residues. The ends lost 2 bases at V and 3 bases at J; junction bases unmatched: 11. Produced via immunoSEQ multiplex PCR; TCRdb's table is partial and in-frame only. The sample comprises tens of thousands of clones, 90% of which are singletons, and approximately 25% rests with the top ten. The receptor was isolated from an adult with an advanced solid tumor such as melanoma, head and neck, liver or kidney cancer. The chain employs TRBV10-3 and TRBJ2-7; TRBD2 matches 9 bases. The sample was CD4+ or CD8+ T cells sorted from blood, taken in a trial of the OX40 agonist ivuxolimab. The chain's CDR3 is CAISEPPISGRNYEQYF. CDR3 nucleotides: TGTGCCATCAGTGAGCCCCCCATTAGCGGGAGAAACTACGAGCAGTACTTC.